These T cell receptor beta chains were read from a single sample in a study of PD-1 blockade in classical Hodgkin lymphoma. Sequencing used immunoSEQ multiplex PCR; TCRdb keeps in-frame clones, though not all of them. The repertoire consists of about 32,000 clones, with around four fifths occurring once and the leading ten covering more than 30%. The sequencing here drew on peripheral blood mononuclear cells (PBMCs), taken at baseline. The source of these receptors is a human donor with classical Hodgkin lymphoma. The CDR3 runs from the conserved cysteine through the conserved F or W. Each record gives: CDR3 DNA, CDR3 protein, clone size, J gene, V gene, D gene. A D gene is named only where the DNA matches it firmly. Not every row has a clone size; where given, it reads once, few, many or a size class.

TGTGCCAGCAGTTCAGAGTTACGTCGGGGACAGGGGGAACACGAGCAGTACTTC CASSSELRRGQGEHEQYF once TRBJ2-7 TRBV27 TRBD1
TGTGCCAGCACCCCGATGGCGGACCTAATGGGCTACACCTTC CASTPMADLMGYTF . TRBJ1-2 TRBV7-9 .
TGTGCCAGCAACCTACAGGGGGGTGAGGGGGAGCTGTTTTTT CASNLQGGEGELFF . TRBJ2-2 TRBV2 TRBD1
TGTGCCAGCAGTCCAAGGAGAGGGACAGATACGCAGTATTTT CASSPRRGTDTQYF . TRBJ2-3 TRBV7-8 .
TGCGCCAGCAGCCTACAAACAGGGAAGGGGAACTATGGCTACACCTTC CASSLQTGKGNYGYTF . TRBJ1-2 TRBV5-1 .
TGTGCCAGCTCACGGGCGGGGAAGAGGACAGATACGCAGTATTTT CASSRAGKRTDTQYF . TRBJ2-3 TRBV18 .
TGCGCCAGCAGCTTGGATGGGGATGCAACTAATGAAAAACTGTTTTTT CASSLDGDATNEKLFF . TRBJ1-4 TRBV5-1 .
TGCGCCAGCAGCCCCCAACCCCGCGGGCAGGGGTCCCTCTATGGCTACACCTTC CASSPQPRGQGSLYGYTF . TRBJ1-2 TRBV5-1 .
TGCGCCAGCAGCTTTTTGGGGGACAATGAGCAGTTCTTC CASSFLGDNEQFF . TRBJ2-1 TRBV5-1 .
TGTGCCAGCAGCCCTCGGACCGGGTCCGGGGAGCTGTTTTTT CASSPRTGSGELFF . TRBJ2-2 TRBV5-4 .
TGCGCCAGCAGCCCCGAATCCTATAGCAATCAGCCCCAGCATTTT CASSPESYSNQPQHF . TRBJ1-5 TRBV5-1 .
TGTGCCAGCTCGCCTCTTACCGGGACAGGGTACGAGCAGTACTTC CASSPLTGTGYEQYF . TRBJ2-7 TRBV18 TRBD1
TGTGCCAGCAGGGGAGAGGTAGCGGGGGGACATGAGCAGTTCTTC CASRGEVAGGHEQFF . TRBJ2-1 TRBV7-2 TRBD2
TGTGCCAGCAGTTTACAGACAGGGGCGTTATATGGCTACACCTTC CASSLQTGALYGYTF . TRBJ1-2 TRBV28 TRBD1
TGTGCCAGCAGCCCCCAAGGTTATGGCTACACCTTC CASSPQGYGYTF . TRBJ1-2 TRBV7-2 .
TGTGCCAGTTCCCCTAGTATTCAAGAGACCCAGTACTTC CASSPSIQETQYF few TRBJ2-5 TRBV27 .
TGTGCCAGCAGCCCTGGGACAGAAACTAGCACAGATACGCAGTATTTT CASSPGTETSTDTQYF . TRBJ2-3 TRBV5-8 TRBD1
TGTGCCAGTAACAAGGCCGGGACAGAAGCGTGGTATGGCTACACCTTC CASNKAGTEAWYGYTF . TRBJ1-2 TRBV19 TRBD1
TGCAGTGCTGAGCTGAACACTGAAGCTTTCTTT CSAELNTEAFF . TRBJ1-1 TRBV20-1 .
TGTGCCACCAGCAGGACAGTCATCTATAGCAATCAGCCCCAGCATTTT CATSRTVIYSNQPQHF once TRBJ1-5 TRBV15 .
TGTGCCAGCAGCCGTGGGTGGGATTCGACTGTCGGGGAGCTGTTTTTT CASSRGWDSTVGELFF few TRBJ2-2 TRBV5-6 .
TGCGCCAGCAGTTACCCCGTGATTGAGGGTAATGAGCAGTTCTTC CASSYPVIEGNEQFF . TRBJ2-1 TRBV5-1 .
TGTGCCAGCTCGCACGGGACTAGCAGTACAGATACGCAGTATTTT CASSHGTSSTDTQYF . TRBJ2-3 TRBV18 TRBD2
TGTGCCGGCGAGACAGGGGACACTGAAGCTTTCTTT CAGETGDTEAFF . TRBJ1-1 TRBV21-1 .
TGTGCCAGCAGTTACTCGATGAAGGGCGGGACTGAAGCTTTCTTT CASSYSMKGGTEAFF . TRBJ1-1 TRBV6-5 .
TGTGCCACCAGCAGTAGTCCAGGGAGTCGGGCCTACGAGCAGTACTTC CATSSSPGSRAYEQYF . TRBJ2-7 TRBV15 .
TGTGCCAGCAGTGAATACAGCTTAGGGCAGGGTATACTAGCCCTCCACTTT CASSEYSLGQGILALHF . TRBJ1-6 TRBV6-1 .
TGTGCCAGCAGCGTAGCCCCGACGGAAACTTACGAGCAGTACTTC CASSVAPTETYEQYF few TRBJ2-7 TRBV9 .
TGTGCCAGCTCACCAGGACAGAGACCGAACACTGAAGCTTTCTTT CASSPGQRPNTEAFF . TRBJ1-1 TRBV18 .
TGCGCCAGCAAACAAAGCCCGGGACCGCAAGAGACCCAGTACTTC CASKQSPGPQETQYF . TRBJ2-5 TRBV5-1 .